This T cell receptor (beta chain) stems from a study of blood T cell repertoires in COVID-19. Across the study: Donors in the United States, Italy and Spain gave samples during acute or convalescent COVID-19. Sample material is recorded as cDNA or gDNA derived from T cells, B-cell-depleted T cells, or PBMCs.

Original analysis: The assay estimated nucleated cells by amplifying reference gene primers. TCRdb's copy holds only in-frame clones and misses some; the assay was immunoSEQ multiplex PCR. The DNA gave D and trimming, while V, J and clone size come from that table. The sample includes about 380,000 clones, approximately 80% of them seen just once. Trimming took 5 bases from V and 5 from J; bases not matched to a gene: 3. This CDR3 has 14 amino acids. CDR1 SEHNR and CDR2 FQNEAQ come from the germline V gene (reference sequence). V and J are TRBV7-9 and TRBJ1-5, with 10 bases that match TRBD1. This receptor was obtained from a human donor with acute or convalescent COVID-19. The donor label of this sample is uncertain. Source material: peripheral blood. The CDR3: CASSLTGGHQPQHF. Written as DNA, the CDR3 is TGTGCCAGCAGCCTGACAGGGGGCCATCAGCCCCAGCATTTT.